This entry concerns a single TCR beta chain. Germline CDR1 reads SGHVS; CDR2 reads FNYEAQ. The CDR3 extends over 16 amino acids. Trimming pared 3 bases from V and 0 bases from J, leaving 9 bases between. This sample was taken from a study of shared clonotypes between healthy human individuals. Some clones are missing from TCRdb's copy, which holds only in-frame ones; the method was immunoSEQ multiplex PCR. The sample has approximately 530,000 clones; about 96% are singletons. All of the donors resided in Nashville, Tennessee, and each was a Caucasian adult. The source is a woman aged 25 to 39 in good health. V and J are TRBV7-6 and TRBJ2-6; tentative D call: TRBD2 (6 bases). Sequenced: naive CD4+ T cells sorted from blood. The subset denotes: CD45RA+ positively selected. The CDR3 spells CASSFAGTSGANVLTF. In DNA, the CDR3 is TGTGCCAGCAGCTTTGCGGGAACCTCTGGGGCCAACGTCCTGACTTTC.